The following is a T cell receptor beta chain sequence with its context. This sample is part of a study of cytomegalovirus exposure and HLA in healthy donors. The PCR used 60 Vbeta and 13 Jbeta primers. Produced via immunoSEQ multiplex PCR; TCRdb's table is partial and in-frame only. The sample gives about 200,000 clones, over 75% of which show up once; about 2.3% is in the top ten. J was trimmed by 2 bases and V by 5 bases; bases with no gene match: 2. CDR1 and CDR2 (germline): LNHDA, SQIVND (reference sequence). The CDR3 runs 14 residues. The chain joins TRBV19 to TRBJ2-7; 11 nucleotides line up with TRBD1. This clonotype was obtained from a woman aged 50 to 65 in good health and CMV-seronegative. Material for sequencing was PBMCs. CDR3 region: CASSVGQGAYEQYF. In DNA form, the CDR3 reads TGTGCCAGTAGTGTGGGACAGGGGGCCTACGAGCAGTACTTC.